This T cell receptor (beta chain) was captured by sequencing in a study of OX40 agonist ivuxolimab in advanced cancers. Measured with immunoSEQ multiplex PCR; TCRdb has only the in-frame clones, and not every one. Counted here are about 91,000 clones, around 84% occurring once; the ten biggest clones make up 1% to 1.3%. V shed 0 bases and J shed 6 bases, with 9 bases lying between them. Germline CDR1 and CDR2: SGHAT and FQNNGV. CDR3 size: 14 residues. The chain uses TRBV11-2 and TRBJ2-1, with D uncertain. The sequence came from an adult with an advanced solid tumor such as melanoma, head and neck, liver or kidney cancer. The sequencing here drew on CD4+ or CD8+ T cells sorted from blood, taken in a trial of the OX40 agonist ivuxolimab. Here the CDR3 DNA reads TGTGCCAGCAGCTTAGAGATACAGAGCAATGAGCAGTTCTTC. Amino acids: CASSLEIQSNEQFF.